These 13 T cell receptor beta chains came from one sample sequenced in a study of tumor and adjacent non-tumor tissue in lung cancer (dated by TCRdb to 2016 to 2019). RNA was isolated from bulk unsorted tissue, and RNA quality was assessed with a NanoDrop ND-1000 and an Agilent 2100. Distant non-tumor tissue taken more than 3 cm from the tumor edge was used as the normal lung sample. The library came from multiplex PCR. The instrument was an Illumina HiSeq 2500. TCRbeta libraries were constructed through three rounds of nested PCR with primers (Table S4) according to protocols adapted from ARM-PCR. TCRdb trimmed public reads at Q25 via fastp, called clones via MiXCR and kept in-frame beta chains. All rows with the same CDR3 protein become a single entry with the most common DNA and genes. The sample data list 100,000 or so distinct CDR3 sequences, and 65% of these were observed just once. Roughly 19% of the sample is in the top ten clones.

Sample: distant non-tumor lung tissue. All receptors come from a man between 25 and 39 years old with non-small cell lung cancer.

The V call is TRBV9, the J call TRBJ2-3, with TRBD2 identical over 13 bases. This CDR3 spans 19 amino acids. V lost 0 bases to trimming and J lost 0 bases; unmatched junction nucleotides: 7. CDR1 SGDLS and CDR2 YYNGEE come from the germline V gene. The DNA for the CDR3 is TGTGCCAGCAGCGTAGGGGGACTAGCGGGGTGCCTTAGCACAGATACGCAGTATTTT. Protein sequence: CASSVGGLAGCLSTDTQYF.

On this clonotype itself: Because the CDR3 is missing its conserved closing phenylalanine or tryptophan, this is likely a read error. The chain is built from TRBV11-2 and TRBJ2-1; D is uncertain. V was clipped by 1 base and J by 5 bases, with 6 bases between them. Looked up from germline, CDR1 is SGHAT and CDR2 is FQNNGV. This CDR3 contains 13 residues. CDR3 DNA sequence: TGTGCCAGCAGCTTAGTCAGTAACAATGAGCAGTTCTCC. Its protein is CASSLVSNNEQFS.

Notes on this clonotype: One end of the junction is discordant with germline, which a read error may explain. The CDR3 protein is CASSLSSDGELSF. The CDR3 DNA reads TGTGCCAGCAGTTTAAGTTCAGACGGGGAACTGTCTTTT. The V and J genes are TRBV12-3 or TRBV12-4 and TRBJ2-2; a weak D match, TRBD2 (5 bases). CDR3 size: 13 residues.

The chain uses TRBV6-5 and TRBJ1-5, with a tentative D call TRBD1 (6 bases). Per the germline V gene, CDR1 is MNHEY and CDR2 is SVGAGI. The CDR3 loop spans 14 amino acids. The CDR3 protein is CVSRNGEGDQPQHF. The CDR3 region has the DNA TGTGTCAGTAGGAATGGAGAGGGGGATCAGCCCCAGCATTTT.

This clonotype was found a few times. The chain employs TRBV11-2 and TRBJ2-1; D is possibly TRBD2 (6 bases). CDR1 is SGHAT and CDR2 is FQNNGV in the germline V gene. The CDR3 has 15 amino acids. Between the trimmed V and J ends, which lost 2 bases and 8 bases, there was a span of 16 bases. The DNA of the CDR3 is TGTGCCAGCAGCTTATTACTAGCTCGTGCGGATGAGCAGTTCTTC. The encoded protein is CASSLLLARADEQFF.

A word on this clonotype: The conserved phenylalanine or tryptophan is not found at the CDR3 terminus, so this likely reflects a read error. The rearrangement uses TRBV6-1 and TRBJ1-6; unclear D gene. Germline V gene lookup returns CDR1 MNHNS and CDR2 SASEGT. The CDR3 extends over 15 amino acids. Here the CDR3 DNA reads TGTGCCAGCAGTGCGACGGTCTCCTATAATTCAGCCCTCCACATT. Its translation is CASSATVSYNSALHI.

This chain links TRBV29-1 with TRBJ2-3; D is perhaps TRBD2 (6 bases). This CDR3 spans 13 amino acids. Germline V gives CDR1 SQVTM, CDR2 ANQGSEA. V was trimmed by 5 bases and J by 7 bases, leaving 16 bases between them. The CDR3 DNA reads TGCAGCGTTCCGGGACTTATTACATATACGCAGTATTTT. It translates to CSVPGLITYTQYF.

As to this clonotype: One end of the junction does not line up with germline, which may come from a read error. J is TRBJ2-7 and V is TRBV11-3, with D perhaps TRBD1 or TRBD2 (6 bases each). The CDR3 runs to 14 residues. The germline CDR1 and CDR2 sequences are SGHNT and YENEEA. Here the CDR3 DNA reads TGTGCTAGCAGCCCAACGGGGGCCTCCTACGAGCAGTACTTC. This sequence encodes CASSPTGASYEQYF.

Notes on this clonotype: Because it lacks the conserved phenylalanine or tryptophan at the end, this CDR3 is likely a read error. The rearrangement links TRBV5-4 to TRBJ2-3; 7 bases align to TRBD2. V lost 4 bases, J lost 5 bases, and 7 bases stayed unmatched. The CDR3 is 14 residues long. The germline gives CDR1 SGHNT, CDR2 YYREEE (reference sequence). The CDR3 sequence: CASSLVVAGDTQYL. For the CDR3, the DNA is TGTGCCAGCAGCCTCGTTGTAGCGGGAGATACGCAGTATTTG.

This clonotype was recorded once. A junction end diverges from the germline sequence, so it may reflect a read error. This chain links TRBV5-6 with TRBJ1-3, with D possibly matching TRBD1 (6 bases). CDR3 length: 15 amino acids. CDR1 is SGHDT and CDR2 is YYEEEE in the germline V gene. CDR3 sequence: CVSTLGDTSGDTIYF. In DNA, the CDR3 is TGTGTCAGCACCCTGGGGGACACGTCTGGAGACACCATATATTTT.

This clonotype was counted at least ten times. The rearrangement joins TRBV20-1 to TRBJ2-3, with 7 bases lining up with TRBD1. The length of the CDR3 is 16 residues. Germline CDR1 DFQATT, CDR2 SNEGSKA (reference sequence). Trimming cost V 1 base and J 2 bases; bases outside gene matches: 9. This CDR3 is CSARGDSHTNTDTQYF. The CDR3 DNA is TGCAGTGCTAGAGGGGACAGTCATACTAACACAGATACGCAGTATTTT.

To note about this clonotype: A read error may account for a junction end that differs from germline. This rearrangement joins TRBV11-2 to TRBJ1-1; unclear D gene. CDR3 length: 15 residues. Germline CDR1 is SGHAT and CDR2 is FQNNGV. CDR3 protein: CSSSLLWPSSIEAFF. CDR3 in DNA: TGTTCCAGCAGCTTACTATGGCCCTCAAGCATTGAAGCTTTCTTT.

A note on this clonotype: Germline and junction disagree at one end, which may indicate a read error. The CDR3 reads CASSPQGADTGVLFF. CDR3 nucleotides: TGTGCCAGCAGCCCACAGGGAGCAGACACCGGGGTGCTGTTTTTT. The J gene is TRBJ2-2, the V gene TRBV5-4; the D gene is possibly TRBD1 (6 bases). Germline lookup yields CDR1 SGHNT and CDR2 YYREEE (reference sequence). CDR3 length: 15 amino acids.